Sequencing of this TCR beta chain was carried out in a study of blood T cells in healthy people across ages (dated by TCRdb to about 2015). Background on the whole study: In model experiments, roughly one uniquely barcoded TCR beta cDNA molecule per two T cells was captured by template switching. To avoid experimental bias, donors of different ages were randomly spread across the sequencing lanes. The donors were split into four age groups: young (average 16 years), middle-aged (nearly 40), aged (more than 60) and long-lived (approximately 89). Using deep sequencing normalized with unique cDNA molecular identifiers, the study measured how TCR beta repertoire diversity changes with age. For two donors (one aged 18 to 29 and one aged 80 or older), the study analyzed two additional independent replicas of 1 million unique cDNA reads from the same blood draw. Points the paper makes about the study in general: Because the CMV infection status of the donors was unknown, age-related changes in expanded clonotypes may potentially have been confounded. Observed TCR beta diversity correlated strongly with the percentage of naive T cells measured by flow cytometry. Estimates of total diversity from one million sequenced T cells were regarded as lower bounds and underestimates. As age increased, observed TCR beta diversity per million T cells dropped in a roughly linear way, and a significant reduction was already evident by age around 41. Bulk unsorted PBMC profiling prevented conclusive comparison of naive and antigen-experienced compartments. Compared with the aged group, the long-lived group had more naive CD4+ T cells, fewer expanded clones and increased TCR diversity, suggesting age selection.

The library was prepared using 5' RACE. TCRdb names Illumina HiSeq 2500 as the instrument used. A second PCR of about 6 to 11 cycles was performed with a sample-barcoded 5' primer and a J-beta primer mix. A template-switch 5' adaptor carrying 12 random nucleotides introduced a unique molecular identifier onto each TCR beta cDNA molecule. At least 2.5 million CDR3-containing paired-end reads were obtained from each sample. All of the RNA was converted into first-strand cDNA using the Mint cDNA synthesis kit, with a TRBC-specific oligonucleotide serving as the primer. Following uracil-DNA glycosylase treatment, all cDNA underwent a first 18-cycle PCR with the universal primers M1SS and BC2_uni_R. Per the source publication's procedure: Each sample was normalized by randomly selecting 1 million high-quality reads, each carrying a distinct molecular identifier. Instead of being binned into consensus sequences, reads with shared molecular identifiers were discarded. MiTCR, set to a Q25 quality threshold and the strictest error-elimination algorithm, was used for CDR3 identification, clonotype clustering and error correction. Lower-bound total TCR beta diversity was estimated with a nonparametric unseen species model using Euler transformation. Using fastp at Q25 and MiXCR, TCRdb reprocessed the public reads and kept productive beta chains. Rows are unified per CDR3 protein, each entry keeping the most common DNA and genes. For this entry, the V and J calls and clone size follow TCRdb and not the study's own pipeline. The sample profile shows about 620,000 distinct CDR3 sequences; more than 45% of them were found once. Together, the top ten hold about 14% of the sample.

With regard to this clonotype: Its target antigen remains unknown. The sample holds no much larger clone one base away, and base qualities are not on file.

The donors were 40 or so Caucasian individuals from Russia, aged roughly 6 to 100 years, who were systemically healthy. About 10 milliliters of peripheral blood were collected from each donor into EDTA-treated Vacutainer tubes. Ficoll-Paque density-gradient centrifugation was used to isolate PBMCs, with at least 7 million per sample. Trizol reagent was used to extract total RNA from PBMCs, with at least 6 micrograms per sample. For every donor, an aliquot of PBMCs went through flow cytometry to measure the percentages of naive CD45RAhigh/CD27high T cells. CDR1 ENHRY and CDR2 SYGVKD are derived from the germline V gene. The junction shows trimming of 2 bases on V and 5 bases on J, and the gene matches do not reach 7 bases of it. Taken from cysteine to phenylalanine, the CDR3 has 16 residues. Only the CDR3 DNA is retained, 48 bases long and in frame from the first base.

Sequencing was carried out using blood. The origin of this receptor is an elderly woman in good health. The rearranged segments are TRBV10-3 and TRBJ2-1, with TRBD2 identical over 9 junction bases. Here is the DNA: TGTGCCATCAGTGAGGCCCCAGCGGGAGGAAACAATGAGCAGTTCTTC. This yields the protein CAISEAPAGGNNEQFF.